The 22 T cell receptor beta chains presented below share a single source sample, sequenced in a study of T cells in Graves' hyperthyroidism and ophthalmopathy. Regions amplified from RNA transcripts were the TCR beta CDR3 regions. Researchers ran a first-round RT-PCR on the TCR CDR3 using the HTBI primer set. TCRdb ran MiXCR on the multiplex PCR reads and lists one entry per CDR3 protein. The sample gives about 510,000 distinct CDR3 sequences, around 50% of which show up once; about 43% is in the top ten. Sequenced material: peripheral blood or thyroid tissue (not recorded which). These TCRs come from an adult woman with Graves' disease, either hyperthyroidism or ophthalmopathy (not recorded which).

The chain joins TRBV7-2 to TRBJ1-5; D gene unclear. Germline V gene sequence: CDR1 SGHTA, CDR2 FQGNSA. V was trimmed by 5 bases and J by 11 bases, leaving 13 bases between them. This CDR3 comprises 12 residues. CDR3 region: CASSPPGRAQHF. The CDR3 nucleotides read TGTGCCAGCAGCCCCCCCGGGAGAGCCCAGCATTTT.

This clonotype was observed at least ten times. This sequence joins TRBV5-1 and TRBJ2-2; the D gene is possibly TRBD1 (5 bases). Germline V gives CDR1 SGHRS, CDR2 YFSETQ. The CDR3 totals 14 residues. V was clipped by 1 base and J by 6 bases, with 10 bases between them. The CDR3 sequence is CASSLIPGPGELFF. CDR3 bases: TGCGCCAGCAGCTTGATTCCAGGGCCCGGGGAGCTGTTTTTT.

In its sample, this clonotype was seen many times. The chain recombines TRBV15 with TRBJ1-2; D gene ambiguous. Germline CDR1 is LNHNV and CDR2 is YYDKDF (reference sequence). The CDR3 spans 14 residues. Trimming took 0 bases from V and 4 from J, leaving 9 bases between them. This chain's CDR3 is CATSRDVGAYGYTF. The DNA of the CDR3 is TGTGCCACCAGCAGAGATGTCGGAGCCTATGGCTACACCTTC.

This clonotype was seen ten or more times. The chain is built from TRBV6-5 and TRBJ1-2; weak D call: TRBD1 (5 bases). The CDR3 has 13 residues. Trimming removed 5 bases from V and 5 bases from J, with 12 bases in between. Germline assignment: CDR1 MNHEY and CDR2 SVGAGI. CDR3 loop: CASSPLGAYGYTF. The DNA of the CDR3 is TGTGCCAGCAGTCCCCTCGGGGCGTATGGCTACACCTTC.

The sample holds many counts of this clonotype. The rearrangement joins TRBV7-9 to TRBJ1-1, with D unclear. V lost 5 bases and J 0 bases, leaving 7 bases between the germline ends. The CDR3 contains 13 residues. CDR1 is SEHNR, CDR2 FQNEAQ, per germline (reference sequence). The CDR3, as DNA: TGTGCCAGCAGCCCCCTTATGAACACTGAAGCTTTCTTT. This codes for CASSPLMNTEAFF.

This clonotype was counted many times. The V gene is TRBV9, the J gene TRBJ1-5; no clear D. The CDR3 has 13 residues. The germline gives CDR1 SGDLS, CDR2 YYNGEE. V dropped 10 bases and J dropped 5 bases, with 16 bases sitting between them. The CDR3 loop reads CAGPFGPDQPQHF. The CDR3 DNA reads TGTGCCGGCCCTTTCGGGCCTGATCAGCCCCAGCATTTT.

The sample holds many counts of this clonotype. V usage is TRBV29-1 and J usage is TRBJ1-1; D gene uncertain. The CDR3 is 12 residues long. Trimming stripped 6 bases from V and 3 bases from J, with 11 bases between. Germline V gives CDR1 SQVTM, CDR2 ANQGSEA. The CDR3 DNA reads as TGCAGCGTAGCAATACAGCACACTGAAGCTTTCTTT. This sequence encodes CSVAIQHTEAFF.

The chain combines TRBV19 with TRBJ2-6; weak D call: TRBD2 (5 bases). Germline CDR1 reads LNHDA; CDR2 reads SQIVND (reference sequence). The CDR3 loop spans 16 amino acids. Trimming cost V 5 bases and J 2 bases, with 13 bases left between them. CDR3 sequence reads: CASSLEGPPGANVLTF. CDR3 in DNA: TGTGCCAGTAGTCTCGAGGGTCCCCCTGGGGCCAACGTCCTGACTTTC. Filled out from reference TRBV19 and TRBJ2-6, the complete variable domain reads DGGITQSPKYLFRKEGQNVTLSCEQNLNHDAMYWYRQDPGQGLRLIYYSQIVNDFQKGDIAEGYSVSREKKESFPLTVTSAQKNPTAFYLCASSLEGPPGANVLTFGAGSRLTVL.

This clonotype was picked up a small number of times. In DNA, the CDR3 is TGTGCCAGCGTAATTCGGCGACCAAGCACAGATACGCAGTATTTT. It encodes CASVIRRPSTDTQYF. The rearrangement joins TRBV2 to TRBJ2-3; unclear D gene. CDR3 length: 15 amino acids. CDR1 is SNHLY and CDR2 is FYNNEI in the germline V gene. V lost 8 bases, J lost 0 bases, and 15 bases lay in between.

Here the CDR3 reads CAISEPSSAYYGYTF. CDR3 bases: TGTGCCATCAGTGAGCCGTCCAGCGCATACTATGGCTACACCTTC. The chain carries TRBV10-3 and TRBJ1-2; D gene unclear. Germline CDR1 reads ENHRY; CDR2 reads SYGVKD. Trimming stripped 2 bases from V and 3 bases from J, with 13 bases between. The CDR3 contains 15 residues.

The chain has TRBV3-1 and TRBJ1-1; the D gene is possibly TRBD1 (5 bases). The length of the CDR3 is 15 residues. CDR1 is LGHDT, CDR2 YNNKEL, per germline (reference sequence). The V end was cut by 4 bases, the J end by 5 bases, with 17 bases between. DNA for the CDR3: TGTGCCAGCAGCCCCGGGACGCTTGCCTGGACTGAAGCTTTCTTT. It yields the protein CASSPGTLAWTEAFF.

The chain has TRBV2 and TRBJ2-5; D gene ambiguous. Trimming removed 4 bases from V and 9 bases from J, with 18 bases in between. Per germline, CDR1 SNHLY and CDR2 FYNNEI. The CDR3 length is 14 residues. Written as DNA, the CDR3 is TGTGCCAGCAGTGCCAGGTGGAGCAATCAGCCCCAGTACTTC. Amino acid sequence: CASSARWSNQPQYF.

The chain recombines TRBV19 with TRBJ2-5; 7 bases are shared with TRBD1. J was trimmed by 1 base and V by 3 bases; bases with no gene match: 8. There are 16 residues in the CDR3. Germline-derived CDR1 and CDR2 are LNHDA and SQIVND (reference sequence). The CDR3 DNA is TGTGCCAGTAGTATGGAGACAGGGACCCTCCAAGAGACCCAGTACTTC. This sequence encodes CASSMETGTLQETQYF.

Notes on this clonotype: At one end the junction does not follow the germline gene, possibly because of a read error. V is TRBV10-3 and J is TRBJ1-1; D uncertain. CDR1 and CDR2 from the germline V gene are ENHRY and SYGVKD. The CDR3 has 11 amino acids. For the CDR3, the DNA is TGTGCCATCAGAGGAGACGGGATCGGGGTCTTT. Translation: CAIRGDGIGVF.

This chain joins TRBV7-8 and TRBJ1-5; D remains ambiguous. CDR1 and CDR2 (germline): SGHVS, FQNEAQ. V was pared by 3 bases and J by 5 bases, with 8 bases between. This CDR3 is 13 amino acids long. CDR3 coding DNA: TGTGCCAGCAGCTTTACCATCGATCAGCCCCAGCATTTT. As protein: CASSFTIDQPQHF.

V usage is TRBV5-5 and J usage is TRBJ1-2; D gene ambiguous. The V and J ends lost 4 bases and 4 bases respectively, with 11 bases between them. In germline, CDR1 is SGHKS, CDR2 YYEKEE (reference sequence). The CDR3 sequence is 13 residues long. CDR3 bases: TGTGCCAGCAGCAAACAACCGACCTATGGCTACACCTTC. It is translated as CASSKQPTYGYTF.

J is TRBJ2-7 and V is TRBV7-6; 11 positions agree with TRBD1. The CDR3 is made up of 15 amino acids. Germline V gene data show CDR1 as SGHVS and CDR2 as FNYEAQ. With V trimmed by 5 bases and J by 2 bases, 5 bases remained unmatched. The chain's CDR3 is CASSVGQGAPYEQYF. The CDR3 DNA sequence: TGTGCCAGCAGCGTCGGACAGGGGGCTCCCTACGAGCAGTACTTC. The variable domain in full, with the rest retrieved from reference TRBV7-6 and TRBJ2-7, is GAGVSQSPRYKVTKRGQDVALRCDPISGHVSLYWYRQALGQGPEFLTYFNYEAQQDKSGLPNDRFSAERPEGSISTLTIQRTEQRDSAMYRCASSVGQGAPYEQYFGPGTRLTVT.

This clonotype was recorded many times. The genes are TRBV14 and TRBJ1-1; D remains unclear. Trimming shortened V by 1 base and J by 4 bases, and 16 bases separated the two germline ends. There are 16 residues in the CDR3. Per the germline V gene, CDR1 is SGHDN and CDR2 is FVKESK. The CDR3, as DNA: TGTGCCAGCAGCCAAGCCCTGGGGTATGGGAGCACTGAAGCTTTCTTT. Its translation is CASSQALGYGSTEAFF.

This clonotype was observed many times. The chain has TRBV5-6 and TRBJ1-6, with TRBD1 as a possible D gene (5 bases). This CDR3 region has 15 residues. V was shortened by 4 bases and J by 7 bases, with 15 bases between the two germline ends. The germline V gene has CDR1 SGHDT and CDR2 YYEEEE. CDR3 amino acids: CASSGRGRRNSPLHF. For the CDR3, the DNA is TGTGCCAGCAGCGGCCGGGGACGTCGGAATTCACCCCTCCACTTT.

The chain is built from TRBV29-1 and TRBJ2-2; a possible D gene is TRBD1 (6 bases). The CDR3 runs 12 residues. Germline V lookup: CDR1 SQVTM, CDR2 ANQGSEA. V lost 7 bases, J lost 3 bases, and 9 bases lay in between. The CDR3 region is CSGSGDTGELFF. In nucleotides, the CDR3 is TGCAGCGGATCAGGGGACACCGGGGAGCTGTTTTTT.

At least ten counts were recorded for this clonotype. This chain links TRBV6-6 with TRBJ2-2; the D gene is possibly TRBD1 (5 bases). V was trimmed by 5 bases and J by 4 bases, leaving 11 bases between them. CDR1 and CDR2 from the germline V gene are MNHNY and SVGAGI (reference sequence). The CDR3 has 14 residues. CDR3 bases: TGTGCCAGCAGTGACAGTTGGGGCACCGGGGAGCTGTTTTTT. It is translated as CASSDSWGTGELFF.

As regards this clonotype: One end of the junction is discordant with germline, which a read error may explain. The rearrangement links TRBV10-3 to TRBJ1-5, with 7 nucleotides matching TRBD1. Germline CDR1 and CDR2: ENHRY and SYGVKD. The CDR3 is 16 residues long. CDR3 sequence: CATSDGGGRGHQPQHF. The DNA for the CDR3 is TGTGCCACCAGTGATGGAGGGGGCAGGGGCCATCAGCCCCAGCATTTT.